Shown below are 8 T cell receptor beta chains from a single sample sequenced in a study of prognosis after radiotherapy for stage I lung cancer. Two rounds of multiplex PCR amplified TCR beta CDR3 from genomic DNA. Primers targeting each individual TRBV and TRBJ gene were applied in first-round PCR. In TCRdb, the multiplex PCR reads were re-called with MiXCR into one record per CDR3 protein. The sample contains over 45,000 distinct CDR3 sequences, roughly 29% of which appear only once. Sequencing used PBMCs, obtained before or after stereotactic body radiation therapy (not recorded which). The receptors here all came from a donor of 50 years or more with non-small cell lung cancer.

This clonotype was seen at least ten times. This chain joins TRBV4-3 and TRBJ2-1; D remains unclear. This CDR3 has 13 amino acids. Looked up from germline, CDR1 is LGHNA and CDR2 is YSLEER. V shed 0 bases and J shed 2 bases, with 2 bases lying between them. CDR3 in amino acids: CASSQETYNEQFF. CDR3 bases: TGCGCCAGCAGCCAAGAAACCTACAATGAGCAGTTCTTC.

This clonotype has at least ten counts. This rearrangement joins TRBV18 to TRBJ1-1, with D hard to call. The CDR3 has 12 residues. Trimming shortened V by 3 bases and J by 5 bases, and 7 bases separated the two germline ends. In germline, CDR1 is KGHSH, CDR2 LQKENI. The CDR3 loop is CASSPRETEAFF. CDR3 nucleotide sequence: TGTGCCAGCTCACCGAGGGAAACTGAAGCTTTCTTT.

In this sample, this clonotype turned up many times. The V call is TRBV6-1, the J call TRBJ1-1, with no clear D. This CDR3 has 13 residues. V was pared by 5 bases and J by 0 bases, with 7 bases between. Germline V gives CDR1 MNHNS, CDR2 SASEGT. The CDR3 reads CASSTTVNTEAFF. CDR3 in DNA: TGTGCCAGCAGTACCACAGTGAACACTGAAGCTTTCTTT.

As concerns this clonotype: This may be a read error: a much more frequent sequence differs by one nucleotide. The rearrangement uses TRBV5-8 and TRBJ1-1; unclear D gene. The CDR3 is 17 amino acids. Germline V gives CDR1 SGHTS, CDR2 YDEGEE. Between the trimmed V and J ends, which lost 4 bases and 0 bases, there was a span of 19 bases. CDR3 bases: TGTGCCAGCAGCAAGAGCAGTGACCCTTCGGTGAACACTGAAGCTTTCTTT. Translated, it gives CASSKSSDPSVNTEAFF.

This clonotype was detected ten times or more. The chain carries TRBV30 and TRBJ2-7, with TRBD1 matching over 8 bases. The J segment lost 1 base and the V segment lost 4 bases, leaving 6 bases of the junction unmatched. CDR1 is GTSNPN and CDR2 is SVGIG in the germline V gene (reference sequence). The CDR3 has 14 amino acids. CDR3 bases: TGTGCCTGGATTTCCCGGGACAGGTCCTACGAGCAGTACTTC. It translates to CAWISRDRSYEQYF.

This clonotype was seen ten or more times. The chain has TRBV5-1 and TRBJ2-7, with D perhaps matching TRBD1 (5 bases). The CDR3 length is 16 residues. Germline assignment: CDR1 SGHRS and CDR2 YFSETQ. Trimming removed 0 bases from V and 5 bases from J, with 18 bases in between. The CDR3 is CASSLGVAGFGDEQYF. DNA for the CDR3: TGCGCCAGCAGCTTGGGGGTGGCAGGGTTCGGCGACGAGCAGTACTTC.

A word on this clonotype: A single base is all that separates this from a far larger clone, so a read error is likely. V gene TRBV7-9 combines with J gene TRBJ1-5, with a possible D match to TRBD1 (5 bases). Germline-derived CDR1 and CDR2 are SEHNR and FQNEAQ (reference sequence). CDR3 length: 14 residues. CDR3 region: CTSNEQSGGQPQHF. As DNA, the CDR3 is TGTACCAGCAACGAACAGAGCGGGGGTCAGCCCCAGCATTTT. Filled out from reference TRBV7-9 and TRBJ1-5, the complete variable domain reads DTGVSQNPRHKITKRGQNVTFRCDPISEHNRLYWYRQTLGQGPEFLTYFQNEAQLEKSRLLSDRFSAERPKGSFSTLEIQRTEQGDSAMYLCTSNEQSGGQPQHFGDGTRLSIL.

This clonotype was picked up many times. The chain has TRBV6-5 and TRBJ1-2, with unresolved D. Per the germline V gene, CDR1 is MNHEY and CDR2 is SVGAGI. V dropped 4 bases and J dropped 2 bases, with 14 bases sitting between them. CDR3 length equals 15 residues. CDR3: CASSSPTRSNYGYTF. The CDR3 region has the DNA TGTGCCAGCAGTTCCCCGACAAGGTCGAACTATGGCTACACCTTC.